This T cell receptor beta chain was captured by sequencing in a study of OX40 agonist ivuxolimab in advanced cancers. Study context: Ivuxolimab, an antibody acting as an agonist of OX40 (CD134), was used to treat patients. Partial responses, seen in three patients, involved one hepatocellular carcinoma and two cutaneous melanomas.

Clones were sequenced by immunoSEQ multiplex PCR, and TCRdb holds only the in-frame ones, with some missing. The sample holds 60,000 to 75,000 clones, 81% seen once. Germline V gene sequence: CDR1 SNHLY, CDR2 FYNNEI. The CDR3 spans 14 residues. Trimming cost V 2 bases and J 3 bases, with 8 bases left between them. Exclusion applied to patients with autoimmune disease history or systemic immunosuppression. This specimen was CD4+ or CD8+ T cells sorted from blood, taken in a trial of the OX40 agonist ivuxolimab. The sequence was obtained from an adult with an advanced solid tumor such as melanoma, head and neck, liver or kidney cancer. V gene TRBV2 combines with J gene TRBJ1-5; possibly TRBD1 for D (6 bases). The CDR3 DNA sequence: TGTGCCAGCAGTGAATACAGGGACAATCAGCCCCAGCATTTT. As protein: CASSEYRDNQPQHF.